Below, 19 T cell receptor beta chains from the same sample are listed, as sequenced in a study of cytomegalovirus exposure and HLA in healthy donors. Both 60 Vbeta primers and 13 Jbeta primers went into the PCR. Profiled with immunoSEQ multiplex PCR; TCRdb holds only in-frame clones, not every one. The sample includes tens of thousands of clones. The sample taken for sequencing was PBMCs. The source is a woman aged 25 to 39 in good health and CMV-seropositive.

The chain uses TRBV9 and TRBJ2-3; 8 positions agree with TRBD1. V was clipped by 4 bases and J by 0 bases; unmatched bases: 7. The CDR3 sequence is 16 residues long. Germline lookup yields CDR1 SGDLS and CDR2 YYNGEE. As DNA, the CDR3 is TGTGCCAGCAGCATGGGGACAGGTGCTAGCACAGATACGCAGTATTTT. Residues: CASSMGTGASTDTQYF. Full variable domain (rest looked up from reference TRBV9 and TRBJ2-3): DSGVTQTPKHLITATGQRVTLRCSPRSGDLSVYWYQQSLDQGLQFLIQYYNGEERAKGNILERFSAQQFPDLHSELNLSSLELGDSALYFCASSMGTGASTDTQYFGPGTRLTVL.

The rearrangement links TRBV5-1 to TRBJ2-7, with TRBD1 matching 7 bases. The germline gives CDR1 SGHRS, CDR2 YFSETQ. J was trimmed by 3 bases and V by 0 bases; bases with no gene match: 9. CDR3 length: 16 residues. CDR3 sequence: CASSLGAPGQNYEQYF. The CDR3 coding sequence is TGCGCCAGCAGCTTGGGAGCCCCGGGACAGAACTACGAGCAGTACTTC.

The chain joins TRBV5-1 to TRBJ2-4; TRBD2 matches at 11 bases. Germline V gives CDR1 SGHRS, CDR2 YFSETQ. The CDR3 totals 18 residues. J gave up 0 bases and V 4 bases, and 9 bases lay outside the gene matches. CDR3 amino acids: CASSAGLAGGLAKNIQYF. The CDR3 DNA reads as TGCGCCAGCAGCGCGGGTCTAGCGGGGGGTTTAGCCAAAAACATTCAGTACTTC.

This rearrangement joins TRBV19 to TRBJ2-7, with D possibly being TRBD1 (7 bases). The germline V gene encodes CDR1 LNHDA and CDR2 SQIVND (reference sequence). The CDR3 is 16 amino acids. The V end was cut by 6 bases, the J end by 7 bases, with 25 bases between. The CDR3 DNA reads as TGTGCCAGTAGGGGCCGGGATCGGCAGGGGGGACGAGAGCAGTACTTC. Protein product: CASRGRDRQGGREQYF.

CDR3: CASGQGTDTQYF. CDR3 nucleotides: TGCGCCAGCGGACAGGGCACAGATACGCAGTATTTT. The chain has TRBV5-1 and TRBJ2-3; 7 bases match TRBD1. The CDR3 is 12 residues long. V shed 7 bases and J 1 base; nucleotides not matched to a gene: 0. Germline CDR1 SGHRS, CDR2 YFSETQ. Full variable domain (remainder filled in from reference TRBV5-1 and TRBJ2-3): KAGVTQTPRYLIKTRGQQVTLSCSPISGHRSVSWYQQTPGQGLQFLFEYFSETQRNKGNFPGRFSGRQFSNSRSEMNVSTLELGDSALYLCASGQGTDTQYFGPGTRLTVL.

The rearrangement uses TRBV30 and TRBJ1-4; TRBD1 might be the D (5 bases). CDR3 length: 14 residues. Germline values: CDR1 GTSNPN, CDR2 SVGIG (reference sequence). Between the trimmed V and J ends, which lost 3 bases and 4 bases, there was a span of 12 bases. This chain's CDR3 is CAWRGDSLNEKLFF. In DNA form, the CDR3 reads TGTGCCTGGAGGGGCGACAGCCTTAATGAAAAACTGTTTTTT.

This chain joins TRBV6-1 and TRBJ2-7; D is unresolved. The CDR3 runs to 13 residues. V lost 0 bases and J 7 bases, leaving 10 bases between the germline ends. CDR1 MNHNS and CDR2 SASEGT come from the germline V gene. The CDR3 reads CASSEANPREQYF. Here the CDR3 DNA reads TGTGCCAGCAGTGAAGCGAATCCTCGGGAGCAGTACTTC.

J is TRBJ2-7 and V is TRBV5-1, with D perhaps matching TRBD2 (5 bases). CDR3 length: 16 amino acids. Trimming removed 0 bases at V and 7 bases at J, with 20 bases between. Germline V gene lookup returns CDR1 SGHRS and CDR2 YFSETQ. The CDR3 nucleotides are TGCGCCAGCAGCTTGGCCTCCGGGATCAACGTCGGGGAGCAGTACTTC. Its translation is CASSLASGINVGEQYF.

CDR3 DNA: TGTGCCTGGAGTCCACAGGGCGACTATGGCTACACCTTC. Residues: CAWSPQGDYGYTF. The rearrangement links TRBV30 to TRBJ1-2; D possibly corresponds to TRBD1 (6 bases). The V gene's germline CDR1 is GTSNPN and CDR2 SVGIG (reference sequence). Deletions cut 2 bases from V and 3 bases from J, with 10 bases between. The CDR3 length is 13 residues.

The chain recombines TRBV30 with TRBJ2-5, with a weak D call TRBD2 (6 bases). Between the trimmed V and J ends, which lost 1 base and 11 bases, there was a span of 11 bases. The CDR3 sequence is 11 residues long. Germline V gene sequence: CDR1 GTSNPN, CDR2 SVGIG (reference sequence). CDR3 in amino acids: CAWSGGGRQYF. CDR3 sequence (DNA): TGTGCCTGGAGTGGTGGGGGGAGGCAGTACTTC.

The chain links TRBV7-9 to TRBJ2-3, with a weak D call TRBD2 (5 bases). The germline V gene has CDR1 SEHNR and CDR2 FQNEAQ (reference sequence). Trimming shortened V by 2 bases and J by 1 base, and 10 bases separated the two germline ends. The CDR3 consists of 15 residues. This chain's CDR3 is CASSLMRVGTDTQYF. CDR3 nucleotides: TGTGCCAGCAGCTTAATGAGGGTTGGCACAGATACGCAGTATTTT. Full variable domain (remainder filled in from reference TRBV7-9 and TRBJ2-3): DTGVSQNPRHKITKRGQNVTFRCDPISEHNRLYWYRQTLGQGPEFLTYFQNEAQLEKSRLLSDRFSAERPKGSFSTLEIQRTEQGDSAMYLCASSLMRVGTDTQYFGPGTRLTVL.

The genes are TRBV5-1 and TRBJ2-5; TRBD1 aligns across 10 bases. The CDR3 consists of 15 residues. Germline V lookup: CDR1 SGHRS, CDR2 YFSETQ. V was clipped by 3 bases and J by 4 bases; unmatched bases: 6. Here the CDR3 reads CASSYGTGEGETQYF. The CDR3 nucleotides read TGCGCCAGCAGCTACGGGACAGGGGAGGGAGAGACCCAGTACTTC.

The gene calls are TRBV5-1 and TRBJ2-1; 11 bases fit TRBD2. CDR1 is SGHRS and CDR2 is YFSETQ in the germline V gene. J was trimmed by 7 bases and V by 2 bases; bases with no gene match: 8. The CDR3 totals 16 residues. The CDR3 loop is CASSLELAGVWNEQFF. DNA for the CDR3: TGCGCCAGCAGCTTAGAACTAGCGGGAGTTTGGAATGAGCAGTTCTTC.

As concerns this clone: Sequence at one end of the junction differs from germline and may be a read error. The same CDR3 can be traced to other DNA sequences in this sample. The chain is built from TRBV30 and TRBJ1-6; perhaps TRBD1 as D (6 bases). CDR1 GTSNPN and CDR2 SVGIG come from the germline V gene (reference sequence). The CDR3 is 14 residues long. CDR3 coding DNA: TGTGCCTGGAGTCCCAGGGGATTCAATTCACCCCTACACTTT. This gives the protein CAWSPRGFNSPLHF.

In DNA, the CDR3 is TGTGCCAGCAGCGTACAAGGGGCGAGTGAAGCTTTCTTT. Residues: CASSVQGASEAFF. The rearrangement uses TRBV9 and TRBJ1-1; the D gene is possibly TRBD1 (5 bases). Trimming removed 1 base at V and 7 bases at J, with 11 bases between. This CDR3 region has 13 residues. Looked up from germline, CDR1 is SGDLS and CDR2 is YYNGEE.

V is TRBV6-5 and J is TRBJ1-2; D not resolved. Per the germline V gene, CDR1 is MNHEY and CDR2 is SVGAGI. The CDR3 is made up of 13 amino acids. V gave up 5 bases and J gave up 2 bases, with 9 bases separating them. The CDR3: CASSRGPNYGYTF. The CDR3 bases are TGTGCCAGCAGTCGAGGGCCGAACTATGGCTACACCTTC.

The CDR3 DNA is TGCAGCGTCAGAGCGATCACAGATACGCAGTATTTT. It encodes CSVRAITDTQYF. The chain recombines TRBV29-1 with TRBJ2-3; D gene unclear. Germline CDR1 reads SQVTM; CDR2 reads ANQGSEA. CDR3 length: 12 residues. V dropped 6 bases and J dropped 2 bases, with 9 bases sitting between them.

V and J are TRBV5-3 and TRBJ2-3; 7 positions match TRBD2. TRBV5-3 falls under the ORF class, with uncertain function. CDR3 size: 16 residues. Unmatched junction bases numbered 10, after V lost 2 bases and J lost 4 bases. CDR3 sequence: CARSLPIFGGSDTQYF. CDR3 coding DNA: TGTGCCAGAAGCTTACCCATTTTCGGGGGGTCAGATACGCAGTATTTT.

V usage is TRBV28 and J usage is TRBJ2-7; D may be TRBD1 (5 bases). Between the trimmed V and J ends, which lost 5 bases and 2 bases, there was a span of 13 bases. The germline V gene has CDR1 MDHEN and CDR2 SYDVKM. The CDR3 extends over 14 amino acids. This CDR3 reads CASSTKDSTYEQYF. CDR3 sequence (DNA): TGTGCCAGCAGTACCAAAGACAGTACCTACGAGCAGTACTTC.